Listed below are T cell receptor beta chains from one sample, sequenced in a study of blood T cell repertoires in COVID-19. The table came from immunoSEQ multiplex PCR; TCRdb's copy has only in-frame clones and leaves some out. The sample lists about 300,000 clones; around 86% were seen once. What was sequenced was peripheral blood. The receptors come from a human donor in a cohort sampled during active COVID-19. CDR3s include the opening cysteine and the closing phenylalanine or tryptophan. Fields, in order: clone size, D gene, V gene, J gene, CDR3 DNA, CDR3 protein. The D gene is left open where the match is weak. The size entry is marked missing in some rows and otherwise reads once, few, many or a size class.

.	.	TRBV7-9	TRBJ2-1	TGTGCCAGCGGCCACCTCAGGGTCCCCAATGAGCAGTTCTTC	CASGHLRVPNEQFF
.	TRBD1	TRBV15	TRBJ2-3	TGTGCCACCAGCAGAGATGGGACAGGGGGCGCGACAGATACGCAGTATTTT	CATSRDGTGGATDTQYF
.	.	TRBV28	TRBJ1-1	TGTGCCAGCAGTTTATCGGGGGGGGATCCTGAAGCTTTCTTT	CASSLSGGDPEAFF
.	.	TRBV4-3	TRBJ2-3	TGCGCCAGCAGGAGGACTCTACTAGGAGATACGCAGTATTTT	CASRRTLLGDTQYF
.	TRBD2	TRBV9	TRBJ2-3	TGTGCCAGCAGCGTGAGTAGCGGGAGGCCTAGCACAGATACGCAGTATTTT	CASSVSSGRPSTDTQYF
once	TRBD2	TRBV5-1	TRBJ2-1	TGCGCCAGCAGCTCCCGGGCGTTGACTAGCAGCAATGAGCAGTTCTTC	CASSSRALTSSNEQFF
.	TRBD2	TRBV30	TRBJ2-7	TGTGCCTGGAGTCTAGCGGAGGGAGGCGAGCAGTACTTC	CAWSLAEGGEQYF
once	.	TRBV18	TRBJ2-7	TGTGCCAGCTCATCGACAGGGAGGAGGACCTACGAGCAGTACTTC	CASSSTGRRTYEQYF
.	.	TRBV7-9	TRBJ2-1	TGTGCCAGCAGCCCACGAGGTTACAATGAGCAGTTCTTC	CASSPRGYNEQFF
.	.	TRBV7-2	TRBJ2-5	TGTGCCAGCAGCTTAGTGTTTCTAGAGACCCAGTACTTC	CASSLVFLETQYF
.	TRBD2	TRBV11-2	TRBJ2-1	TGTGCCAGCAGCCCTTCCTTTAGCGGGAGGACGGGGAATGAGCAGTTCTTC	CASSPSFSGRTGNEQFF
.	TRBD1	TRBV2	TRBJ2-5	TGTGCCAGCAGGGACAGGGGTCAAGAGACCCAGTACTTC	CASRDRGQETQYF
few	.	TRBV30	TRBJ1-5	TGTGCCTGGAGTGCCCAGGGCGTACTAAATCAGCCCCAGCATTTT	CAWSAQGVLNQPQHF
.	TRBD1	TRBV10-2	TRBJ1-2	TGCGCCAGCAGTCTTACAGGGGATCCCCCCTATGGCTACACCTTC	CASSLTGDPPYGYTF
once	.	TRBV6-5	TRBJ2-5	TGTGCCAGTAGAAAACAGGGAAGGCGAGAGACCCAGTACTTC	CASRKQGRRETQYF
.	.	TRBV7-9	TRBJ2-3	TGTGCCAGCAGCCCCCCGGGGATAGATACGCAGTATTTT	CASSPPGIDTQYF
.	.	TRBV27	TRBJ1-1	TGTGCCAGCAGTTTTACAGGGCAGACTGAAGCTTTCTTT	CASSFTGQTEAFF
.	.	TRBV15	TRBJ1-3	TGTGCCACCAGCAGAGATAAGCCTGGAAACACCATATATTTT	CATSRDKPGNTIYF
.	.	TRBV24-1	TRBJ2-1	TGTGCCACCAGTGATCCCCTAGGCGATAGTGGGAATGAGCAGTTCTTC	CATSDPLGDSGNEQFF
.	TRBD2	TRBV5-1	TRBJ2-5	TGCGCCAGCAGCTCGGGAGGTCCGTACCAAGAGACCCAGTACTTC	CASSSGGPYQETQYF
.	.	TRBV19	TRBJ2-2	TGTGCCACCGCCCGGGCAGGGGGGTCCACCGGGGAGCTGTTTTTT	CATARAGGSTGELFF
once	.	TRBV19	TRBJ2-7	TGTGCCAGTAGTATTTCCGGACTCTCCTACGAGCAGTACTTC	CASSISGLSYEQYF
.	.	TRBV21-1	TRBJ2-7	TGTGCCAGCAGCAAAGTGGTAAGGGGCAGTTACGAGCAGTACTTC	CASSKVVRGSYEQYF
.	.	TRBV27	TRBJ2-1	TGTGCCAGCAGTTCTTACAGGAGCAATGAGCAGTTCTTC	CASSSYRSNEQFF
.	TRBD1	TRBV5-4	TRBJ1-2	TGTGCCAGCAGCTCCGGGACAGCGCACTATGGCTACACCTTC	CASSSGTAHYGYTF
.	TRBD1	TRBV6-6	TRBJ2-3	TGTGCCAGCAATACAAGACAGGGGACAGATACGCAGTATTTT	CASNTRQGTDTQYF
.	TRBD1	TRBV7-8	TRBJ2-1	TGTGCCAGCAGCTTAGCGAGGGGACAGGGGTCCTACAATGAGCAGTTCTTC	CASSLARGQGSYNEQFF